Presented here are 3 T cell receptor beta chains from one specimen sequenced in a study of OX40 agonist ivuxolimab in advanced cancers. Sequencing used immunoSEQ multiplex PCR; TCRdb keeps in-frame clones, though not all of them. The sample shows fewer than 80,000 clones, 70% to 90% of them seen only once. Sequences were derived from CD4+ or CD8+ T cells sorted from blood, sampled in a trial of the OX40 agonist ivuxolimab. These receptors were obtained from an adult with an advanced solid tumor such as melanoma, head and neck, liver or kidney cancer.

The J gene is TRBJ1-3, the V gene TRBV7-8, with a weak D call TRBD1 (5 bases). The ends were cut back, 1 base at V and 2 bases at J, with 12 bases in the middle. This CDR3 is built from 16 residues. Per the germline V gene, CDR1 is SGHVS and CDR2 is FQNEAQ. CDR3 protein: CASSLGSAGAGNTIYF. The CDR3 DNA reads as TGTGCCAGCAGCTTAGGAAGTGCGGGGGCTGGAAACACCATATATTTT. Full variable domain (outside the CDR3, taken from reference TRBV7-8 and TRBJ1-3): GAGVSQSPRYKVAKRGQDVALRCDPISGHVSLFWYQQALGQGPEFLTYFQNEAQLDKSGLPSDRFFAERPEGSVSTLKIQRTQQEDSAVYLCASSLGSAGAGNTIYFGEGSWLTVV.

This clone came up a few times. V usage is TRBV9 and J usage is TRBJ1-5, with TRBD1 as a possible D gene (6 bases). Between the trimmed V and J ends, which lost 6 bases and 7 bases, there was a span of 17 bases. Germline V gene sequence: CDR1 SGDLS, CDR2 YYNGEE. There are 14 residues in the CDR3. Written as DNA, the CDR3 is TGTGCCAGCATCCGAAGGGGGGGGAGACAGCCCCAGCATTTT. Residues: CASIRRGGRQPQHF.

This rearrangement joins TRBV28 to TRBJ1-6; D unclear. Germline lookup yields CDR1 MDHEN and CDR2 SYDVKM. The CDR3 spans 15 residues. V was cut by 4 bases and J by 7 bases, with 14 bases left in between. In DNA, the CDR3 is TGTGCCAGCAGTTCCCCCGGCGGGTCCAATTCACCCCTCCACTTT. This sequence encodes CASSSPGGSNSPLHF. Variable domain in full (rest from reference TRBV28 and TRBJ1-6): DVKVTQSSRYLVKRTGEKVFLECVQDMDHENMFWYRQDPGLGLRLIYFSYDVKMKEKGDIPEGYSVSREKKERFSLILESASTNQTSMYLCASSSPGGSNSPLHFGNGTRLTVT.